Below, 10 T cell receptor beta chains from the same sample are listed, as sequenced in a study of graft-versus-host responses after intestinal transplantation. Data came from immunoSEQ multiplex PCR; TCRdb stores just in-frame clones and leaves some out. The sample carries 20,000 to 30,000 clones, 70% to 90% recorded once. The sequences come from PBMCs, collected approximately 450 days after intestinal transplant. The receptors were sampled from a human patient who received an intestinal transplant, so some T cells may come from the graft donor.

V usage is TRBV19 and J usage is TRBJ1-5; tentatively, D is TRBD1 (6 bases). Trimming took off 3 bases at V and 2 bases at J, with 23 bases between the two ends. The CDR3 covers 19 residues. The germline V gene encodes CDR1 LNHDA and CDR2 SQIVND (reference sequence). This CDR3 is CASSIPFDRWGLGNQPQHF. CDR3 coding DNA: TGTGCCAGTAGTATCCCTTTCGACAGGTGGGGTCTTGGCAATCAGCCCCAGCATTTT.

This clone came up once. The V and J genes are TRBV30 and TRBJ2-3, with 7 positions matching TRBD2. V was clipped by 3 bases and J by 6 bases; unmatched bases: 0. The CDR3 runs to 11 residues. Germline V gives CDR1 GTSNPN, CDR2 SVGIG (reference sequence). The CDR3 loop reads CAWSGRDTQYF. CDR3 DNA: TGTGCCTGGAGCGGGAGGGATACGCAGTATTTT. Full variable domain (remainder filled in from reference TRBV30 and TRBJ2-3): SQTIHQWPATLVQPVGSPLSLECTVEGTSNPNLYWYRQAAGRGLQLLFYSVGIGQISSEVPQNLSASRPQDRQFILSSKKLLLSDSGFYLCAWSGRDTQYFGPGTRLTVL.

This chain joins TRBV28 and TRBJ1-1; D is ambiguous. CDR3 length: 12 amino acids. Germline assignment: CDR1 MDHEN and CDR2 SYDVKM. Deletions cut 3 bases from V and 2 bases from J, with 4 bases between. CDR3 in amino acids: CASSFSNTEAFF. The CDR3 DNA follows: TGTGCCAGCAGTTTTAGTAACACTGAAGCTTTCTTT.

This chain links TRBV6-1 with TRBJ1-2, with unresolved D. V lost 0 bases and J 6 bases, leaving 17 bases between the germline ends. The CDR3 is 16 amino acids. Germline CDR1 and CDR2: MNHNS and SASEGT. CDR3 sequence: CASSEASGEGGNGYTF. DNA for the CDR3: TGTGCCAGCAGTGAAGCGAGTGGGGAGGGAGGGAATGGCTACACCTTC.

The chain carries TRBV5-4 and TRBJ2-1; 14 bases line up with TRBD2. V shed 4 bases and J 12 bases; nucleotides not matched to a gene: 6. This CDR3 has 14 residues. CDR1 and CDR2 from the germline V gene are SGHNT and YYREEE (reference sequence). The CDR3 sequence: CASSLGLAGGGQFF. The CDR3 nucleotides are TGTGCCAGCAGCCTTGGACTAGCGGGAGGAGGGCAGTTCTTC.

V is TRBV6-1 and J is TRBJ2-7; 11 bases fit TRBD2. Per the germline V gene, CDR1 is MNHNS and CDR2 is SASEGT. The junction had 1 base not matched to a gene; V was cut back by 6 bases and J by 3 bases. The CDR3 has 13 amino acids. The CDR3 bases are TGTGCCAGCAGAACTAGCGGGAGCTACGAGCAGTACTTC. Its translation is CASRTSGSYEQYF.

The gene calls are TRBV19 and TRBJ2-7; D gene unclear. The CDR3 totals 13 residues. Germline CDR1 reads LNHDA; CDR2 reads SQIVND (reference sequence). V was shortened by 5 bases and J by 0 bases, with 8 bases between the two germline ends. The CDR3 DNA sequence: TGTGCCAGTAGTTACGCCAGCTCCTACGAGCAGTACTTC. This gives the protein CASSYASSYEQYF.

The V gene is TRBV15, the J gene TRBJ1-3, with D hard to call. This CDR3 spans 11 amino acids. Per germline, CDR1 LNHNV and CDR2 YYDKDF (reference sequence). V dropped 4 bases and J dropped 3 bases, with 1 base sitting between them. CDR3 loop: CATSIGNTIYF. CDR3 in DNA: TGTGCCACCAGCATTGGAAACACCATATATTTT.

The V call is TRBV25-1, the J call TRBJ2-1; D may be TRBD1 (6 bases). CDR1 MGHDK and CDR2 SYGVNS come from the germline V gene. This CDR3 has 14 amino acids. V gave up 6 bases and J gave up 6 bases, with 15 bases separating them. CDR3 sequence reads: CASSRDTKVNEQFF. For the CDR3, the DNA is TGTGCCAGCAGCCGGGACACGAAGGTCAATGAGCAGTTCTTC.

The chain has TRBV19 and TRBJ2-2; D unclear. The V and J ends lost 2 bases and 5 bases respectively, with 9 bases between them. This CDR3 has 14 amino acids. The germline CDR1 and CDR2 sequences are LNHDA and SQIVND (reference sequence). Written as DNA, the CDR3 is TGTGCCAGTAGTATAAGTGAGTCAACCGGGGAGCTGTTTTTT. It yields the protein CASSISESTGELFF.